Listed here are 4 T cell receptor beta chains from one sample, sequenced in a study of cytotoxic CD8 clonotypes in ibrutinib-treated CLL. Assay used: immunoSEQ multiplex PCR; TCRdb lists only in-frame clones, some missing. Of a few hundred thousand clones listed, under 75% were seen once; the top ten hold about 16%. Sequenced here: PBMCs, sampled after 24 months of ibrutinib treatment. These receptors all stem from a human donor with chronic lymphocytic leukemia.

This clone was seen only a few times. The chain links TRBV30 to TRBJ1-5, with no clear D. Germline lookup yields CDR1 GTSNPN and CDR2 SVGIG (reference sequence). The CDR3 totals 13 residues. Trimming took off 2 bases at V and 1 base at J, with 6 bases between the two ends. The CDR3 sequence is CAWSPVSNQPQHF. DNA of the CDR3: TGTGCCTGGAGTCCTGTCAGCAATCAGCCCCAGCATTTT.

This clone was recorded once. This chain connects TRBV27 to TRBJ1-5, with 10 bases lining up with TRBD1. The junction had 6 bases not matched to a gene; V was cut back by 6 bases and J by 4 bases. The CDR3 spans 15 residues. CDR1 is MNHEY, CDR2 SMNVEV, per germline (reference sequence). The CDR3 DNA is TGTGCCAGCAGACCGGGACAGGGGCCGAATCAGCCCCAGCATTTT. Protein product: CASRPGQGPNQPQHF.

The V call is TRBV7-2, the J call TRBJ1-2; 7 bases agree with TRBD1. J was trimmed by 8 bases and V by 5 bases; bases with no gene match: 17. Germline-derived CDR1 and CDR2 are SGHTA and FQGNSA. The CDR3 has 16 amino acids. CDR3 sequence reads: CASSTLLAGGLEGYTF. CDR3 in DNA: TGTGCCAGCAGCACTCTTTTGGCAGGGGGGTTGGAGGGCTACACCTTC.

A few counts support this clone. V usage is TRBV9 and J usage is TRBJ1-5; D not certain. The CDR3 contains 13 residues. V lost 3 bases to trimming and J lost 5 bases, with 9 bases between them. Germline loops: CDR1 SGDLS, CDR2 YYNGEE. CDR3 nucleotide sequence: TGTGCCAGCAGCGCCAATACCGATCAGCCCCAGCATTTT. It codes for CASSANTDQPQHF.